This T cell receptor (beta chain) was identified in a study of human T cells and chemical hapten exposure. Study-level information: Upper-back patches of 0.01% DPC were read at 6 days. General study findings and limits: While controls formed fewer of them, expanded TCRs formed significantly more large CDR3 similarity clusters.

With V trimmed by 3 bases and J by 0 bases, 3 bases remained unmatched. Germline V gene lookup returns CDR1 SGHDT and CDR2 YYEEEE. This CDR3 spans 15 amino acids. As the library was built, unique molecular identifiers were attached to individual cDNA molecules. TCRdb reprocessed the RACE reads with MiXCR, giving one entry per CDR3 protein. The repertoire includes some 100,000 distinct CDR3 sequences, 9% to 9.5% of them detected once, and about 3% sits in the top ten. This clonotype occurred a few times. Antigen unknown. Noted time point: patch test 2, 6 weeks after DPC sensitization. Noted treatment: therapeutic diphenylcyclopropenone sensitization with weekly scalp DPC.

The sample here was whole blood, taken in connection with sensitization to the hapten diphenylcyclopropenone (DPC). The chain is built from TRBV5-6 and TRBJ2-3, with 8 bases aligning to TRBD1. The TCR originated in a woman aged 40 to 49 with alopecia areata. Some clones in this sample may be carry-over from other donors' samples. CDR3 DNA sequence: TGTGCCAGCAGCTCACAGGGGGGTAGCACAGATACGCAGTATTTT. Protein sequence: CASSSQGGSTDTQYF. Together with reference TRBV5-6 and TRBJ2-3, the CDR3 gives the full variable domain: DAGVTQSPTHLIKTRGQQVTLRCSPKSGHDTVSWYQQALGQGPQFIFQYYEEEERQRGNFPDRFSGHQFPNYSSELNVNALLLGDSALYLCASSSQGGSTDTQYFGPGTRLTVL.